This TCR beta chain is drawn from a study of cytomegalovirus exposure and HLA in healthy donors. With regard to this clone: The target antigen is unknown.

Study results and caveats: Rarity held for most TCR sequences, but there were some public TCRs that occurred in many donors. TCR beta chains numbering 150 to 200 were designated cytomegalovirus-associated. Across all donors, roughly uniform sequencing depth was an assumption of the presence/absence analyses.

It was with 60 Vbeta and 13 Jbeta primers that the PCR ran. Only in-frame clones appear in the TCRdb table, and some are missing; sequencing was by immunoSEQ multiplex PCR. The sample has tens of thousands of clones, around three fifths seen once. CDR1 SGHNT and CDR2 YYREEE come from the germline V gene (reference sequence). CDR3 size: 15 residues. J lost 0 bases, V lost 0 bases, and 2 bases had no gene match. The receptor was isolated from a boy younger than 18 in good health and CMV-seropositive. Sequencing was carried out using PBMCs. This sequence joins TRBV5-4 and TRBJ2-5; 7 bases fit TRBD1. CDR3 region: CASSLGQGNQETQYF. The CDR3 DNA reads TGTGCCAGCAGCTTGGGACAGGGAAACCAAGAGACCCAGTACTTC.